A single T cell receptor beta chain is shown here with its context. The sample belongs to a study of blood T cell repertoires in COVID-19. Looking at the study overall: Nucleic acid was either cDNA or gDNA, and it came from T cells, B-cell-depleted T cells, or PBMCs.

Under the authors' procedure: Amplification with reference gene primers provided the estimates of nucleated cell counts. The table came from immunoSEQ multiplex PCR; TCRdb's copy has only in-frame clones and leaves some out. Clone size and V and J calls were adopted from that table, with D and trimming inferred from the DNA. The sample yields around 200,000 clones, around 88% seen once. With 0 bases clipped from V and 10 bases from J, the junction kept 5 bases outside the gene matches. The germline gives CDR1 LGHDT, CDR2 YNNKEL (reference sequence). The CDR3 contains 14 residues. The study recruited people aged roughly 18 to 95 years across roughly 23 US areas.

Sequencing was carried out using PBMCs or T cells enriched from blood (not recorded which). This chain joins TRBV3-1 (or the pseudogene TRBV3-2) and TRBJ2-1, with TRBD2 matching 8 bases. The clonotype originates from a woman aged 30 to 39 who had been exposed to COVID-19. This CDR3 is CASSQDLGGGEQFF. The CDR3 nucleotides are TGTGCCAGCAGCCAAGATTTGGGCGGGGGGGAGCAGTTCTTC.